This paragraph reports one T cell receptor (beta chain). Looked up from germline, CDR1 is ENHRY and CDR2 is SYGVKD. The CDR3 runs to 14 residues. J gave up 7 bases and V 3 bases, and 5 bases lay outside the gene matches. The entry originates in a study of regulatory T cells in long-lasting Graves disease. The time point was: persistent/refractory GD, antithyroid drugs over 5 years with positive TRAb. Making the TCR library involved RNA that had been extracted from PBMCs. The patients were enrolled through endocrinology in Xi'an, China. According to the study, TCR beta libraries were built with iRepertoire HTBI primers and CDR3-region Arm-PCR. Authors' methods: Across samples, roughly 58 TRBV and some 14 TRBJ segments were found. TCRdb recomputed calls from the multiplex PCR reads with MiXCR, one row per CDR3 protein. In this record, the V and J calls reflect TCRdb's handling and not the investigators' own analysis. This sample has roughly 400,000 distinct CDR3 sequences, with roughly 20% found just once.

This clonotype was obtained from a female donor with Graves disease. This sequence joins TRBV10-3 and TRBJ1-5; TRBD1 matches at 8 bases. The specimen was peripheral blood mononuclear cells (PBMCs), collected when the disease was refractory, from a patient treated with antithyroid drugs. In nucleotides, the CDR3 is TGTGCCATCAGTGATACACAGGGGGGACAGCCCCAGCATTTT. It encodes CAISDTQGGQPQHF.